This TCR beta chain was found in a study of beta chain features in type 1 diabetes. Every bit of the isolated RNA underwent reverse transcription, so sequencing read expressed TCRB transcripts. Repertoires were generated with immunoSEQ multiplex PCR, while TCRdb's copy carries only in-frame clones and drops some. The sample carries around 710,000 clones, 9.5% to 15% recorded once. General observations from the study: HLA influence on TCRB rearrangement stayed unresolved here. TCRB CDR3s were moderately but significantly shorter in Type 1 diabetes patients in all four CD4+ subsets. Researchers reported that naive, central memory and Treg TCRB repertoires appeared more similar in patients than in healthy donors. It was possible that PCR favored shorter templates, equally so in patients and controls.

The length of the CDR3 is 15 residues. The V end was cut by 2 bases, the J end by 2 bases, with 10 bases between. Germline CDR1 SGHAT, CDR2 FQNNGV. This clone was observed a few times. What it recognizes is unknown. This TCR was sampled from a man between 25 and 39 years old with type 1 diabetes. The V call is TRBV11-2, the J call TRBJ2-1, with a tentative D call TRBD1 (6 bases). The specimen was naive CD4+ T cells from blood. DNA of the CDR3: TGTGCCAGCAGCTTAATGCAGGGGCCCTACAATGAGCAGTTCTTC. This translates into CASSLMQGPYNEQFF.